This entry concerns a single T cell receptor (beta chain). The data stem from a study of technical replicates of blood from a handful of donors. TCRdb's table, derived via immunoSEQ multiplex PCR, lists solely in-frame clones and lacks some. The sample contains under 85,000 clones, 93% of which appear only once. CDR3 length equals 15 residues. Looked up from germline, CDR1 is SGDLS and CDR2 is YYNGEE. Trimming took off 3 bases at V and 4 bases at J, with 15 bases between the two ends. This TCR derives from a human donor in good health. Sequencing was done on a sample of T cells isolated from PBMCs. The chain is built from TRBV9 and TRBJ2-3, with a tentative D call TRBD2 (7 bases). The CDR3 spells CASSGRGGEPDTQYF. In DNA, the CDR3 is TGTGCCAGCAGCGGAAGGGGGGGGGAGCCAGATACGCAGTATTTT.